At least ten counts were recorded for the clone carrying this T cell receptor (beta chain). Its specificity is not known. This entry comes from a study of breast tumors, draining lymph nodes, adjacent tissues. Overall study findings and caveats: Tumor and nontumor repertoires were significantly more similar in luminal-like than in basal-like breast cancer.

The CDR3 length is 13 residues. V lost 2 bases, J lost 4 bases, and 7 bases lay in between. CDR1 and CDR2 (germline): LNHDA, SQIVND (reference sequence). TCRdb reprocessed the multiplex PCR reads via MiXCR and lists one record per CDR3 protein. The data hold under 300,000 distinct CDR3 sequences, with roughly a third observed a single time. Breast cancer patients provided tissue from their axillary draining lymph nodes. Sequencing was performed on axillary lymph node tissue. The chain uses TRBV19 and TRBJ2-3; D gene ambiguous. The sequence came from a female donor with breast cancer. Some clones in this sample may be carry-over from other donors' samples. CDR3 sequence: CASSIKRADTQYF. For the CDR3, the DNA is TGTGCCAGTAGTATAAAACGGGCAGATACGCAGTATTTT. The full variable domain, in which reference TRBV19 and TRBJ2-3 provide the parts outside the CDR3, is DGGITQSPKYLFRKEGQNVTLSCEQNLNHDAMYWYRQDPGQGLRLIYYSQIVNDFQKGDIAEGYSVSREKKESFPLTVTSAQKNPTAFYLCASSIKRADTQYFGPGTRLTVL.